The 10 T cell receptor beta chains listed next were all sequenced from one sample in a study of shared clonotypes between healthy human individuals. Method: immunoSEQ multiplex PCR; TCRdb's copy keeps in-frame clones and lacks some. The sample carries 1.5 million to 2.5 million clones, just under 95% recorded once. Naive CD8 cells comprised CD45RO-negative, CCR7-positively selected cells, excluding terminally differentiated effector memory CD45RA+ cells. The sample taken for sequencing was naive CD8+ T cells sorted from blood. The receptors derive from a man between 18 and 29 years old in good health.

About this clone: Other DNA sequences from this sample encode an identical CDR3 as well. The J gene is TRBJ2-3, the V gene TRBV9, with D tentatively TRBD1 (6 bases). CDR1 and CDR2 (germline): SGDLS, YYNGEE. There are 15 residues in the CDR3. Trimming removed 0 bases from V and 1 base from J, with 9 bases in between. In DNA form, the CDR3 reads TGTGCCAGCAGCGTAGTTGCAGGGGGCACAGATACGCAGTATTTT. It codes for CASSVVAGGTDTQYF. Looking up the rest from reference TRBV9 and TRBJ2-3 gives the full variable domain: DSGVTQTPKHLITATGQRVTLRCSPRSGDLSVYWYQQSLDQGLQFLIQYYNGEERAKGNILERFSAQQFPDLHSELNLSSLELGDSALYFCASSVVAGGTDTQYFGPGTRLTVL.

V usage is TRBV4-1 and J usage is TRBJ1-4; D is unresolved. The CDR3 totals 15 residues. V was shortened by 0 bases and J by 5 bases, with 10 bases between the two germline ends. Germline loops: CDR1 MGHRA, CDR2 YSYEKL. DNA for the CDR3: TGCGCCAGCAGCCAAGATTCGTCTGTGAATGAAAAACTGTTTTTT. This sequence encodes CASSQDSSVNEKLFF.

This sequence joins TRBV7-9 and TRBJ2-2; 8 nucleotides agree with TRBD1. Losses at the gene ends were 5 bases for V and 7 bases for J; bases not matched to a gene: 18. Looked up from germline, CDR1 is SEHNR and CDR2 is FQNEAQ (reference sequence). The CDR3 runs 18 residues. In DNA, the CDR3 is TGTGCCAGCAGCCCAAGTAGGGGCCAGGGGGCGGAAGACGGGGAGCTGTTTTTT. Its protein is CASSPSRGQGAEDGELFF.

This chain joins TRBV4-1 and TRBJ1-5, with no clear D. The germline CDR1 and CDR2 sequences are MGHRA and YSYEKL. Trimming removed 1 base at V and 0 bases at J, with 16 bases between. The CDR3 length is 18 residues. The CDR3, as DNA: TGCGCCAGCAGCCAAGGCCGAGGTGTAGATAATAGCAATCAGCCCCAGCATTTT. Residues: CASSQGRGVDNSNQPQHF.

This chain uses TRBV4-1 with TRBJ2-1; 8 nucleotides agree with TRBD2. Germline V gives CDR1 MGHRA, CDR2 YSYEKL. The CDR3 spans 17 residues. Germline trimming cut 3 bases from V and 0 bases from J; bases unmatched to any gene: 7. CDR3 sequence reads: CASSHLAGRSSYNEQFF. The CDR3 nucleotides read TGCGCCAGCAGCCATTTAGCGGGACGTAGCTCCTACAATGAGCAGTTCTTC.

The rearrangement uses TRBV11-2 and TRBJ2-1; 7 positions agree with TRBD2. Trimming took 1 base from V and 5 from J; bases not matched to a gene: 11. Germline lookup yields CDR1 SGHAT and CDR2 FQNNGV. The CDR3 is 17 amino acids. In DNA form, the CDR3 reads TGTGCCAGCAGCTTAGTTTTGGGGGAGGGCTCGGACAATGAGCAGTTCTTC. Translated, it gives CASSLVLGEGSDNEQFF. Based on the CDR3 plus reference TRBV11-2 and TRBJ2-1, the full variable domain is EAGVAQSPRYKIIEKRQSVAFWCNPISGHATLYWYQQILGQGPKLLIQFQNNGVVDDSQLPKDRFSAERLKGVDSTLKIQPAKLEDSAVYLCASSLVLGEGSDNEQFFGPGTRLTVL.

The CDR3, as DNA: TGTGCCTGGATATTTTTGGGTACAGTAAATCAGCCCCAGCATTTT. It specifies CAWIFLGTVNQPQHF. The rearrangement joins TRBV30 to TRBJ1-5, with D unresolved. With 4 bases removed from V and 4 bases from J, the gap between germline ends came to 17 bases. The CDR3 sequence is 15 residues long. In germline, CDR1 is GTSNPN, CDR2 SVGIG (reference sequence).

The chain's CDR3 is CASTHLQGSYNEQFF. The CDR3 DNA sequence: TGTGCCAGCACCCATCTCCAGGGCTCCTACAATGAGCAGTTCTTC. This sequence joins TRBV6-5 and TRBJ2-1; possibly TRBD1 for D (5 bases). Trimming cost V 7 bases and J 0 bases, with 13 bases left between them. The CDR3 sequence is 15 residues long. Germline CDR1 reads MNHEY; CDR2 reads SVGAGI.

The chain employs TRBV9 and TRBJ2-7, with a possible D match to TRBD1 (7 bases). Per the germline V gene, CDR1 is SGDLS and CDR2 is YYNGEE. Trimming left V 2 bases short and J 7 bases short, with 16 bases between. This CDR3 has 14 amino acids. Here the CDR3 reads CASSVEGGGEEQYF. The CDR3 DNA reads as TGTGCCAGCAGCGTTGAAGGAGGGGGCGAGGAGCAGTACTTC. Full variable domain (rest looked up from reference TRBV9 and TRBJ2-7): DSGVTQTPKHLITATGQRVTLRCSPRSGDLSVYWYQQSLDQGLQFLIQYYNGEERAKGNILERFSAQQFPDLHSELNLSSLELGDSALYFCASSVEGGGEEQYFGPGTRLTVT.

The chain has TRBV6-5 and TRBJ2-1, with TRBD1 identical over 8 bases. The J segment lost 2 bases and the V segment lost 2 bases, leaving 5 bases of the junction unmatched. This CDR3 contains 16 residues. Per the germline V gene, CDR1 is MNHEY and CDR2 is SVGAGI. This CDR3 is CASSYVGTGAYNEQFF. For the CDR3, the DNA is TGTGCCAGCAGTTACGTTGGGACAGGAGCCTACAATGAGCAGTTCTTC.